This is a list of T cell receptor beta chains from one sample in a study of PD-1 blockade in classical Hodgkin lymphoma. Method: immunoSEQ multiplex PCR; TCRdb's copy keeps in-frame clones and lacks some. The top ten hold about a fifth of the sample, which has around 24,000 clones, approximately 80% seen once. The specimen comprised peripheral blood mononuclear cells (PBMCs), sampled before the fourth cycle of nivolumab. All receptors derive from a human donor with classical Hodgkin lymphoma. CDR3s include the opening cysteine and the closing phenylalanine or tryptophan. The order of the fields is D gene, clone size, J gene, V gene, CDR3 protein, CDR3 DNA. D genes are given only for firm matches. Where a row states a size, it is once, few, many or the class of an expanded clone; other rows omit it.

D gene: NA; clone size: NA; J gene: TRBJ2-1; V gene: TRBV7-8; CDR3 protein: CASSLIVGRGEQFF; CDR3 DNA: TGTGCCAGCAGCTTAATCGTGGGGCGCGGTGAGCAGTTCTTC
D gene: TRBD1; clone size: NA; J gene: TRBJ2-2; V gene: TRBV4-3; CDR3 protein: CASSQVRTGNTGELFF; CDR3 DNA: TGCGCCAGCAGCCAAGTTCGGACAGGGAACACCGGGGAGCTGTTTTTT
D gene: NA; clone size: medium-sized; J gene: TRBJ2-2; V gene: TRBV11-2; CDR3 protein: CASSLTDTGELFF; CDR3 DNA: TGTGCCAGCAGCTTAACGGACACCGGGGAGCTGTTTTTT
D gene: NA; clone size: NA; J gene: TRBJ1-6; V gene: TRBV30; CDR3 protein: CASSGDGARPPLHF; CDR3 DNA: TGTGCCTCAAGTGGCGACGGCGCCCGGCCACCCCTCCACTTT
D gene: NA; clone size: once; J gene: TRBJ2-3; V gene: TRBV4-2; CDR3 protein: CASSQEANGGTTQYF; CDR3 DNA: TGTGCCAGCAGCCAAGAGGCCAACGGGGGTACTACGCAGTATTTT
D gene: NA; clone size: NA; J gene: TRBJ1-2; V gene: TRBV28; CDR3 protein: CASSPGQRLGVTF; CDR3 DNA: TGTGCCAGCAGCCCCGGACAGCGTTTGGGTGTCACCTTC
D gene: NA; clone size: NA; J gene: TRBJ2-7; V gene: TRBV20-1; CDR3 protein: CSASWSLEQYF; CDR3 DNA: TGCAGTGCTAGTTGGTCGCTCGAGCAGTACTTC
D gene: NA; clone size: NA; J gene: TRBJ2-7; V gene: TRBV10-2; CDR3 protein: CASEVGGKLGYEQYF; CDR3 DNA: TGCGCCAGCGAGGTTGGGGGAAAATTGGGGTACGAGCAGTACTTC
D gene: NA; clone size: NA; J gene: TRBJ1-6; V gene: TRBV19; CDR3 protein: CASSAGQYNSPLHF; CDR3 DNA: TGTGCCAGTAGTGCCGGACAGTATAATTCACCCCTCCACTTT
D gene: NA; clone size: NA; J gene: TRBJ2-2; V gene: TRBV2; CDR3 protein: CASSFRGMANTGELFF; CDR3 DNA: TGTGCCAGCAGTTTTAGAGGGATGGCGAACACCGGGGAGCTGTTTTTT
D gene: NA; clone size: NA; J gene: TRBJ2-7; V gene: TRBV11-3; CDR3 protein: CASSLLQGDGEQYF; CDR3 DNA: TGTGCCAGCAGCTTACTTCAGGGTGACGGCGAGCAGTACTTC
D gene: TRBD1; clone size: NA; J gene: TRBJ2-7; V gene: TRBV5-6; CDR3 protein: CASSTDRGSSYEQYF; CDR3 DNA: TGTGCCAGCAGCACGGACAGGGGGAGCTCCTACGAGCAGTACTTC
D gene: NA; clone size: NA; J gene: TRBJ1-2; V gene: TRBV5-6; CDR3 protein: CASSEVAQGSDYGYTF; CDR3 DNA: TGTGCCAGCAGCGAGGTTGCGCAGGGATCAGACTATGGCTACACCTTC
D gene: TRBD2; clone size: NA; J gene: TRBJ2-3; V gene: TRBV4-2; CDR3 protein: CASSPLAGDTDTQYF; CDR3 DNA: TGTGCCAGCAGCCCATTAGCGGGGGACACAGATACGCAGTATTTT
D gene: NA; clone size: few; J gene: TRBJ1-2; V gene: TRBV5-6; CDR3 protein: CASSQGKNGYTF; CDR3 DNA: TGTGCCAGCAGCCAGGGGAAGAATGGCTACACCTTC
D gene: NA; clone size: NA; J gene: TRBJ1-1; V gene: TRBV6-5; CDR3 protein: CASSYVWGPEAFF; CDR3 DNA: TGTGCCAGCAGTTACGTATGGGGGCCTGAAGCTTTCTTT